These 8 T cell receptor beta chains were all obtained from the same sample, sequenced in a study of blood T cell repertoires in COVID-19 (dated by TCRdb to the early 2020s). Libraries were constructed by the immunoSEQ multiplex PCR assay. Imported from immuneACCESS, the table was reduced by TCRdb to in-frame sequences with V and J called. These copies leave out some clones; in studies compared against another copy, an unresolved V gene accounts for under half, and the cause of the remainder is not known. For this sample the table gives about 61,000 clones, of which about 88% were detected only once. About a fifth of the sample goes to the ten largest clones. Sequenced input: peripheral blood. These receptors came from a woman aged 45-65 years with active or convalescent COVID-19.

The V call is TRBV27, the J call TRBJ1-3, with TRBD1 as a possible D gene (5 bases). This CDR3 comprises 15 residues. The germline CDR1 and CDR2 sequences are MNHEY and SMNVEV (reference sequence). The germline V and J ends were trimmed by 1 base and 1 base, with 8 bases remaining between them. The CDR3 DNA sequence: TGTGCCAGCAGTTTATTGGGGGGTTCTGGAAACACCATATATTTT. It specifies CASSLLGGSGNTIYF.

This clone appeared a single time. Other DNA sequences of this sample code for an identical CDR3. This chain uses TRBV19 with TRBJ2-2; the D gene is possibly TRBD2 (7 bases). V lost 8 bases, J lost 5 bases, and 21 bases lay in between. The CDR3 is 16 residues long. Germline V gene data show CDR1 as LNHDA and CDR2 as SQIVND (reference sequence). Written as DNA, the CDR3 is TGTGCCAGTTCGCCGGCCCCCGGGGGGCGGACCGGGGAGCTGTTTTTT. Its translation: CASSPAPGGRTGELFF.

In its sample, this clone was seen a few times. The V call is TRBV27, the J call TRBJ2-1; no firm D call. Germline CDR1 reads MNHEY; CDR2 reads SMNVEV (reference sequence). CDR3 length: 12 amino acids. The ends were cut back, 5 bases at V and 6 bases at J, with 8 bases in the middle. The CDR3 DNA sequence: TGTGCCAGCAGTCCCGGTGCCAATGAGCAGTTCTTC. Translation: CASSPGANEQFF.

The chain uses TRBV4-1 and TRBJ2-1; 7 bases are shared with TRBD2. The junction had 4 bases not matched to a gene; V was cut back by 0 bases and J by 2 bases. Germline loops: CDR1 MGHRA, CDR2 YSYEKL. This CDR3 has 16 residues. DNA of the CDR3: TGCGCCAGCAGCCAAGATAACGCGGGAGCCTACAATGAGCAGTTCTTC. Protein product: CASSQDNAGAYNEQFF.

The chain recombines TRBV19 with TRBJ2-2; 12 positions agree with TRBD1. The length of the CDR3 is 17 residues. The trim removed 4 bases at V and 3 bases at J, leaving 6 bases unmatched. Germline V CDR1 and CDR2: LNHDA, SQIVND (reference sequence). CDR3: CASSRGQGARDTGELFF. The CDR3 DNA follows: TGTGCCAGTAGTAGGGGACAGGGGGCGCGAGACACCGGGGAGCTGTTTTTT.

This rearrangement joins TRBV6-5 to TRBJ2-2, with TRBD2 identical over 7 bases. There are 15 residues in the CDR3. Germline CDR1 and CDR2: MNHEY and SVGAGI. Unmatched junction bases numbered 7, after V lost 5 bases and J lost 4 bases. CDR3 loop: CASSRGGGATGELFF. In DNA form, the CDR3 reads TGTGCCAGCAGTCGCGGGGGAGGGGCCACCGGGGAGCTGTTTTTT.

The chain is built from TRBV9 and TRBJ2-1; D is possibly TRBD2 (5 bases). Trimming took 4 bases from V and 7 from J, leaving 18 bases between them. Germline values: CDR1 SGDLS, CDR2 YYNGEE. The CDR3 consists of 15 residues. CDR3 protein: CASSYRDLGRNEQFF. CDR3 coding DNA: TGTGCCAGCAGCTACCGGGATCTCGGGCGTAATGAGCAGTTCTTC. Drawing the rest from reference TRBV9 and TRBJ2-1, the complete variable domain is DSGVTQTPKHLITATGQRVTLRCSPRSGDLSVYWYQQSLDQGLQFLIQYYNGEERAKGNILERFSAQQFPDLHSELNLSSLELGDSALYFCASSYRDLGRNEQFFGPGTRLTVL.

J is TRBJ2-6 and V is TRBV3-1 (or the pseudogene TRBV3-2); D unresolved. Trimming cost V 4 bases and J 0 bases, with 7 bases left between them. The germline CDR1 and CDR2 sequences are LGHDT and YNNKEL (reference sequence). The CDR3 sequence is 15 residues long. CDR3 sequence: CASSPENSGANVLTF. The CDR3 DNA reads TGTGCCAGCAGCCCTGAGAACTCTGGGGCCAACGTCCTGACTTTC.